One sample yielded the 10 T cell receptor beta chains listed below, sequenced in a study of T cell clonality in common variable immunodeficiency. Only in-frame clones appear in the TCRdb table, and some are missing; sequencing was by immunoSEQ multiplex PCR. This sample has roughly 34,000 clones, each found more than once. The material sequenced was peripheral blood mononuclear cells. The receptors here all came from a person between 18 and 69 years old in good health.

This clone was observed at least ten times. The junction departs from the called germline gene at one end, perhaps through a read error. The CDR3 extends 3 residues past the end of the read, so its final part is completed from the germline J gene. Other nucleotide sequences from this sample produce the same CDR3. The rearrangement uses TRBV12-3 or TRBV12-4 and TRBJ1-3; 7 positions agree with TRBD1. The CDR3 is 14 amino acids. The sequenced CDR3 bases are TGTGCTAGCAGGGGACCGACAGGGTGGAACACC. Its protein product is CASRGPTGWNT. The entire CDR3 is CASRGPTGWNTIYF.

This clone has a count of ten or more. The CDR3 DNA, read in part, is TGCAGTGCTAGATACGGGACAGTCTATGGC. Translation: CSARYGTVYG. The entire CDR3 reads CSARYGTVYGYTF. The chain couples TRBV20-1 to TRBJ1-2; TRBD1 matches at 7 bases. The read stops 3 residues short of the end of the CDR3; the missing end is completed from the germline J gene. The germline V gene has CDR1 DFQATT and CDR2 SNEGSKA (reference sequence). This CDR3 has 13 amino acids. With V trimmed by 2 bases and J by 4 bases, 4 bases remained unmatched.

In its sample, this clone was seen many times. The DNA read from the CDR3 is TGCGCCAGCAGTGATTCTAGCGGGAGGGCTGGCACCTACGAG. It codes for CASSDSSGRAGTYE. The entire CDR3 reads CASSDSSGRAGTYEQYF. The genes are TRBV10-2 and TRBJ2-7; TRBD2 matches 12 bases. The read gets to within 3 residues of the CDR3 end, and the germline J gene fills in the rest. V lost 3 bases to trimming and J lost 2 bases; unmatched junction nucleotides: 8. There are 17 residues in the CDR3. In germline, CDR1 is WSHSY, CDR2 SAAADI.

This clone was seen many times. The read comes to an end 3 residues before the CDR3 does, leaving the germline J gene to fill in the end. This chain connects TRBV19 to TRBJ2-1; possibly TRBD2 for D (6 bases). V was shortened by 10 bases and J by 9 bases, with 13 bases between the two germline ends. The length of the CDR3 is 11 residues. Per germline, CDR1 LNHDA and CDR2 SQIVND (reference sequence). The CDR3 loop is CATLSGREQFF. CDR3 bases read: TGTGCCACCCTTAGCGGACGTGAG.

This clone was counted ten times or more. Sequencing ends 3 residues short of the CDR3 end; the germline J gene provides the rest. This chain uses TRBV7-9 with TRBJ1-1; D is unclear. This CDR3 region has 12 residues. The germline V gene has CDR1 SEHNR and CDR2 FQNEAQ (reference sequence). Partial CDR3 DNA: TGTGCCAGCAGCTTACGGGGATTCTCA. As protein: CASSLRGFS. The CDR3 as a whole reads CASSLRGFSAFF.

This clone came up many times. The read gets to within 3 residues of the CDR3 end, and the germline J gene fills in the rest. The chain joins TRBV4-1 to TRBJ2-2; 7 nucleotides agree with TRBD2. Trimming at V came to 0 bases and at J to 5 bases, leaving 6 bases not matched to a gene. Germline V gene data show CDR1 as MGHRA and CDR2 as YSYEKL. The CDR3 extends over 16 amino acids. CDR3 DNA (partial): TGCGCCAGCAGCCAAGATCCGGGACTACCTACCGGGGAG. Protein sequence: CASSQDPGLPTGE. The whole CDR3 protein is CASSQDPGLPTGELFF.

There are many counts of this clone. Coverage ceases 3 residues before the CDR3 finishes, and the germline J gene fills in the end. V usage is TRBV9 and J usage is TRBJ1-2, with a tentative D call TRBD1 (5 bases). Germline V gene data show CDR1 as SGDLS and CDR2 as YYNGEE. Trimming stripped 3 bases from V and 0 bases from J, with 15 bases between. CDR3 length: 16 residues. CDR3 residues: CASSEGLGFPNYGYTF. CDR3 bases read: TGTGCCAGCAGCGAGGGGCTGGGGTTCCCTAACTATGGC.

This clone was seen repeatedly, ten times or more. The read gets to within 3 residues of the CDR3 end, and the germline J gene fills in the rest. The rearrangement joins TRBV7-8 to TRBJ2-7; D not certain. The CDR3 consists of 16 residues. V gave up 0 bases and J gave up 0 bases, with 12 bases separating them. CDR1 is SGHVS and CDR2 is FQNEAQ in the germline V gene. The sequenced part of the CDR3 DNA is TGTGCCAGCAGCTTAGCGGGCAGGTCCAGCTCCTACGAG. Its protein is CASSLAGRSSSYE. The CDR3 in its entirety is CASSLAGRSSSYEQYF.

This clone was seen many times. With the read ending 3 residues before the CDR3 end, the germline J gene is used to fill in that end. The chain couples TRBV5-6 to TRBJ2-5; tentatively, D is TRBD2 (5 bases). Germline lookup yields CDR1 SGHDT and CDR2 YYEEEE. This CDR3 contains 15 residues. The germline V and J ends were trimmed by 0 bases and 5 bases, with 14 bases remaining between them. CDR3 in amino acids: CASSLAVRGPETQYF. The part of the CDR3 DNA that was read is TGTGCCAGCAGCTTGGCCGTACGAGGGCCCGAGACC.

This clone was seen repeatedly, ten times or more. The CDR3 is cut off 3 residues early in the read; its end comes from the germline J gene. The chain links TRBV7-9 to TRBJ2-1; TRBD2 aligns across 14 bases. CDR1 is SEHNR and CDR2 is FQNEAQ in the germline V gene (reference sequence). Trimming took 5 bases from V and 9 from J; bases not matched to a gene: 6. CDR3 length: 15 amino acids. Incomplete CDR3 DNA: TGTGCCAGCAGCAAGAGACTAGCGGGAGGGGGTGAG. This translates into CASSKRLAGGGE. The entire CDR3 protein is CASSKRLAGGGEQFF.